The T cell receptor (beta chain) under discussion was sequenced for a study of post-analysis software for immune sequencing data. As for the study in general: Secondary progressive, relapsing-remitting and progressive-relapsing multiple sclerosis were among the included disease courses.

Study-wide results and caveats: Samples prepared in the same batch strongly co-clustered by F measure. Multiple sclerosis patients had significantly lower normalized Chao1 diversity than controls. Included in a set of four or five TRBV segments more frequent in patients than controls were TRBV5-6, TRBV5-1 and TRBV20-1.

For this clonotype: Its target is unknown.

V shed 3 bases and J 4 bases; nucleotides not matched to a gene: 15. Looked up from germline, CDR1 is DFQATT and CDR2 is SNEGSKA (reference sequence). The CDR3 totals 16 residues. Presence of unique molecular identifiers characterized the TCR beta cDNA libraries. TCRdb reanalysed the PCR reads using MiXCR and keeps one entry per CDR3 protein. The table lists hundreds of thousands of distinct CDR3 sequences, roughly 30% of them singletons. This chain joins TRBV20-1 and TRBJ2-7, with 7 bases that match TRBD1. The source material was blood. The sequence came from a girl under 18 with multiple sclerosis. CDR3 DNA sequence: TGCAGTGCTAGGGACCTACAGGGGTTGATGTCGTACGAGCAGTACTTC. Its protein product is CSARDLQGLMSYEQYF.